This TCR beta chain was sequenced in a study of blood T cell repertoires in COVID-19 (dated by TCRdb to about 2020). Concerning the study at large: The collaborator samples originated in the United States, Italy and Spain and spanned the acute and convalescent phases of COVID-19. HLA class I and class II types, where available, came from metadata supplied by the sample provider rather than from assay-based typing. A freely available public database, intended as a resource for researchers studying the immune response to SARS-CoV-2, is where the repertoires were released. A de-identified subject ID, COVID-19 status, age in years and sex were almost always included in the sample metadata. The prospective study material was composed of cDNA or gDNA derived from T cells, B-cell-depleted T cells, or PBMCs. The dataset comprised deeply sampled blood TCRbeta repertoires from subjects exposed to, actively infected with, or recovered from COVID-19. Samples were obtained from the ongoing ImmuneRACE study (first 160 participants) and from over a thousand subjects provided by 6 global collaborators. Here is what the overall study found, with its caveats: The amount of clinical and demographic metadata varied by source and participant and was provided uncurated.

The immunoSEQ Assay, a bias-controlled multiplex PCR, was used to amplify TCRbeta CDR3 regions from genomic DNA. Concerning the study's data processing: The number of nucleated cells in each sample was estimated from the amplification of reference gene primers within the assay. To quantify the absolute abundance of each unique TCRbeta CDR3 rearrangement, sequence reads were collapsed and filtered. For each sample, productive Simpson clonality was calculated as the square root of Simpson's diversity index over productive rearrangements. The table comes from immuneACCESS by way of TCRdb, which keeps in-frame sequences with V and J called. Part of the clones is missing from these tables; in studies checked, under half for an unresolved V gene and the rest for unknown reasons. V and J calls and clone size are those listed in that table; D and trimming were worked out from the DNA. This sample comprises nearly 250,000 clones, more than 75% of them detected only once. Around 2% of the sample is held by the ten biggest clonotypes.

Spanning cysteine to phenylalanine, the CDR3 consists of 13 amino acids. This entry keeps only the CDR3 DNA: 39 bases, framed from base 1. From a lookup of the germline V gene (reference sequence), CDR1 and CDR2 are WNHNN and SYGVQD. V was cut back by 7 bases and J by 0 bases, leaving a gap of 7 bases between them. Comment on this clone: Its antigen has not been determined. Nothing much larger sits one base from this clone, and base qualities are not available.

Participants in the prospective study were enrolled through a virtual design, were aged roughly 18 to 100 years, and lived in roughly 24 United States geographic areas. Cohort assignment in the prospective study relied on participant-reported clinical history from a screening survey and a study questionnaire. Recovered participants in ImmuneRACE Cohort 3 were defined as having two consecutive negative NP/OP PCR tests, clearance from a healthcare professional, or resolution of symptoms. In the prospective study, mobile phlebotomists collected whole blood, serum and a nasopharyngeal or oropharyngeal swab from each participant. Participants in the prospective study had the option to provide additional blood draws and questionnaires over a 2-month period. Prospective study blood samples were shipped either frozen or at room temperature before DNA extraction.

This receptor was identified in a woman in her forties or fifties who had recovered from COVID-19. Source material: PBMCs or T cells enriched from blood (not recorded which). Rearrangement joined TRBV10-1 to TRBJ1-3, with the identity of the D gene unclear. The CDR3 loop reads CASMEFSGNTIYF. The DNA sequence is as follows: TGCGCCAGCATGGAGTTCTCTGGAAACACCATATATTTT.